This section outlines one T cell receptor beta chain sequence together with its context. The clone's antigen remains unknown. No base quality values were provided; no much bigger clone lies one nucleotide off. As encoded in the germline V gene (reference sequence), CDR1 is SEHNR while CDR2 is FQNEAQ. Measured from the cysteine to the phenylalanine, the CDR3 is 16 residues long. The only DNA kept is the CDR3, 48 bases in frame from the first base. V is trimmed back by 5 bases and J by 6 bases, and the junction contains 8 bases that no gene match accounts for. The donors were melanoma patients. Libraries were built with the immunoSEQ multiplex PCR assay. The table comes from immuneACCESS by way of TCRdb, which keeps in-frame sequences with V and J called. Part of the clones is missing from these tables; in studies checked, under half for an unresolved V gene and the rest for unknown reasons. This sample lists under 10,000 clones; more than 60% were detected once. Around 24% of the sample comes from the top ten.

This sample was taken from a study of CD4+ T cells in melanoma (dated by TCRdb to 2021 to 2024). As for the study more broadly: Neoantigen-specific CD4+ T cells in human melanoma were investigated in the study. The investigation overall reported the following: The report described a correlation between neoantigen-specific CD4+ T cells and the function of CD8+ T cells, macrophages and B cells. According to the report, neoantigen-specific CD4+ T cells in melanoma displayed diverse differentiation states.

This sequence originates from a human donor with melanoma. Sequenced sample: cells from a culture (not recorded whether cultured in vitro). This receptor chain uses TRBV7-9 and TRBJ2-1; 12 of the junction bases match TRBD2. The CDR3 here reads CASSTSPGLAGNEQFF. At the DNA level, the sequence is TGTGCCAGCAGCACTTCTCCGGGACTAGCGGGCAATGAGCAGTTCTTC. With the rest looked up from the reference TRBV7-9 and TRBJ2-1 genes rather than sequenced, the full variable domain is DTGVSQNPRHKITKRGQNVTFRCDPISEHNRLYWYRQTLGQGPEFLTYFQNEAQLEKSRLLSDRFSAERPKGSFSTLEIQRTEQGDSAMYLCASSTSPGLAGNEQFFGPGTRLTVL.